A selection of T cell receptor beta chains follows, all from one sample in a study of metastatic and nonmetastatic thyroid tumors. TCRdb reprocessed the PCR reads using MiXCR. The sample has approximately 20,000 clones; 13% to 15% are singletons. The sequenced sample was tumor tissue. These TCRs come from a female donor with papillary thyroid cancer or a benign thyroid nodule (not recorded which). Some clones in this sample may be carry-over from other donors' samples. Both conserved end residues are trimmed from each CDR3. Fields, in order: V gene, J gene, CDR3 protein.

>TRBV5-1|TRBJ2-3
ASSSGTGAGDTQY
>TRBV2|TRBJ1-1
ASNPVEGPTEAF
>TRBV18|TRBJ2-1
ASSPTTNEQF
>TRBV19|TRBJ1-3
ASSPSGTAGNTTY
>TRBV9|TRBJ2-3
ASSEAGGSTDTQY
>TRBV10-2|TRBJ1-5
ASSRAGVDQPQH
>TRBV11-2|TRBJ2-7
ASSLDPGTAYEQY
>TRBV27|TRBJ1-2
ASSLSKGHRANYGYT
>TRBV4-1|TRBJ1-4
ASSQGPGSGEKLF
>TRBV19|TRBJ2-3
ASSISREPTDTQY
>TRBV4-1|TRBJ1-1
ASSPGIRPRGWTEAF
>TRBV6-2/TRBV6-3|TRBJ2-1
ASTLGGKGHNEQF
>TRBV13|TRBJ2-3
ASSYRTGGGPDTQY
>TRBV12-3/TRBV12-4|TRBJ2-1
ASSPAGTGAYEQF
>TRBV19|TRBJ1-5
ASSVTRVQPQH
>TRBV7-6|TRBJ1-1
ASSLGGRGAEAF
>TRBV19|TRBJ2-1
ASSGGSAGAINEQF
>TRBV5-1|TRBJ1-4
ASSPGRDELF
>TRBV12-3/TRBV12-4|TRBJ2-7
ASIRSGGASVYEQY
>TRBV27|TRBJ2-2
ASSLRHANTGELF
>TRBV11-2|TRBJ2-2
ASSSSSGSRTGELF
>TRBV5-1|TRBJ1-1
ASSLIPGATTEAF
>TRBV6-1|TRBJ1-5
ASSPGQGAQPQH
>TRBV3-1|TRBJ1-1
ASSDILNTEAF
>TRBV7-8|TRBJ2-7
ASSLPGQDYEQY
>TRBV11-3|TRBJ2-1
ASSQADEQF